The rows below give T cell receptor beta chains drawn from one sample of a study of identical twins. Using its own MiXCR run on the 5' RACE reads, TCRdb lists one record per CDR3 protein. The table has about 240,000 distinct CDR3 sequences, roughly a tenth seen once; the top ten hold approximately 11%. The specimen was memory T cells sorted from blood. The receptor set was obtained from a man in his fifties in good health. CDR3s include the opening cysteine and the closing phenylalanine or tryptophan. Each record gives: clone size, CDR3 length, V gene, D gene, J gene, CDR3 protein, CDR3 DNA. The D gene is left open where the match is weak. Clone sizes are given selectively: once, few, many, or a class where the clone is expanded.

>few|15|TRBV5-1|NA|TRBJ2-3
CASSLSAGSTDTQYF
TGCGCCAGCAGCTTGTCTGCGGGCTCCACAGATACGCAGTATTTT
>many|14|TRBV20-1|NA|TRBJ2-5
CSARGFQAQETQYF
TGCAGTGCTAGAGGCTTCCAGGCACAAGAGACCCAGTACTTC
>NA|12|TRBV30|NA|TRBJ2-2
CAWSVIPGELFF
TGTGCCTGGAGTGTAATACCCGGGGAGCTGTTTTTT
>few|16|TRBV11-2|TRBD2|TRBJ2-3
CASNHIAGDVTDTQYF
TGTGCCAGCAACCACATAGCGGGGGATGTGACAGATACGCAGTATTTT
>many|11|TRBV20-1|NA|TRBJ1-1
CSATGNTEAFF
TGCAGTGCTACCGGGAACACTGAAGCTTTCTTT
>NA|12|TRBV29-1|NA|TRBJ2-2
CSGTETSGELFF
TGCAGCGGTACTGAGACCTCCGGGGAGCTGTTTTTT
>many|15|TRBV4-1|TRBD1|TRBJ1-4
CASSLDRVGGEKLFF
TGCGCCAGCAGCCTAGACAGGGTAGGGGGGGAAAAACTGTTTTTT
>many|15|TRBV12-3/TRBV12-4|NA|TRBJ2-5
CASSLVTTAQETQYF
TGTGCCAGCAGTTTAGTAACAACAGCCCAAGAGACCCAGTACTTC
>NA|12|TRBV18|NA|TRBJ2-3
CASSNGEDTQYF
TGTGCCAGCTCAAACGGCGAAGATACGCAGTATTTT
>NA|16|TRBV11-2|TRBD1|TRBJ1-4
CASSDGQGATNEKLFF
TGTGCCAGCAGCGATGGACAGGGGGCGACTAATGAAAAACTGTTTTTT
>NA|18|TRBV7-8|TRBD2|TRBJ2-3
CASSLWTSGGGGTDTQYF
TGTGCCAGCAGCTTATGGACTAGCGGGGGGGGAGGGACAGATACGCAGTATTTT
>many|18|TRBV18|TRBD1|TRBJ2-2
CASSLGPLQGPATGELFF
TGTGCCAGCTCACTAGGCCCACTACAGGGGCCAGCCACCGGGGAGCTGTTTTTT
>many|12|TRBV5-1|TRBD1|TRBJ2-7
CASSLTGGEQYF
TGCGCCAGCAGCTTGACAGGGGGCGAGCAGTACTTC
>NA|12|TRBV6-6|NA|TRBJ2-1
CASTDRYNEQFF
TGTGCCAGCACCGATCGGTACAATGAGCAGTTCTTC
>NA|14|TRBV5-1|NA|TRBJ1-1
CASSITAGNTEAFF
TGCGCCAGCAGCATAACAGCCGGGAACACTGAAGCTTTCTTT
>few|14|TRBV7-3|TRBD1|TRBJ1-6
CASSPTGRNSPLHF
TGTGCCAGCAGCCCGACAGGGAGAAATTCACCCCTCCACTTT
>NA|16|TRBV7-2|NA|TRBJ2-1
CASSLAVGLPTDEQFF
TGTGCCAGCAGCTTAGCGGTAGGACTCCCTACAGATGAGCAGTTCTTC
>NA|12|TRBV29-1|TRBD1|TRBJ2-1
CSTGDSTNEQFF
TGCAGCACCGGGGACAGTACGAATGAGCAGTTCTTC
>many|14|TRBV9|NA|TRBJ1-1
CASSGGLENTEAFF
TGTGCCAGCAGCGGTGGGTTGGAGAACACTGAAGCTTTCTTT
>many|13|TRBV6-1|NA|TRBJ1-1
CATTTGERAEAFF
TGTGCCACCACTACGGGGGAGAGAGCTGAAGCTTTCTTT
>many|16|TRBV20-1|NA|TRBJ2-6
CSARAQGLLGANVLTF
TGCAGTGCTAGAGCACAGGGTCTTCTTGGGGCCAACGTCCTGACTTTC
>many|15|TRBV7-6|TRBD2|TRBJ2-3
CASSWPSGRDDTQYF
TGTGCCAGCAGCTGGCCTAGCGGGAGGGACGATACGCAGTATTTT